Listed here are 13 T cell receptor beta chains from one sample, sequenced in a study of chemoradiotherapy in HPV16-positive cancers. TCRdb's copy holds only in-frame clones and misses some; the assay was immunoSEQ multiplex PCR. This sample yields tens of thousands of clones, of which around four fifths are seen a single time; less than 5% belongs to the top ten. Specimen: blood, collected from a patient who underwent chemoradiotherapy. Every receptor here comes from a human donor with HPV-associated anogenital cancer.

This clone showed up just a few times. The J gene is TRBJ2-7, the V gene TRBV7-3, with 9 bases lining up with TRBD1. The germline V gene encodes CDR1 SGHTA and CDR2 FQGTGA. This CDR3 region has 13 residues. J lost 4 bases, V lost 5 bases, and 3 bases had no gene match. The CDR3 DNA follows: TGTGCCAGCAGCCCCGGGACAGGGTACGAGCAGTACTTC. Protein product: CASSPGTGYEQYF.

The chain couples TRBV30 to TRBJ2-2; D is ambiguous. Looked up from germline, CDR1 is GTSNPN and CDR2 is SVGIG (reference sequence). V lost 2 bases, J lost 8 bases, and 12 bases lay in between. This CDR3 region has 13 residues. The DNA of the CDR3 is TGTGCCTGGAGTACCCAATTCCAAGGGGAGCTGTTTTTT. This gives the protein CAWSTQFQGELFF.

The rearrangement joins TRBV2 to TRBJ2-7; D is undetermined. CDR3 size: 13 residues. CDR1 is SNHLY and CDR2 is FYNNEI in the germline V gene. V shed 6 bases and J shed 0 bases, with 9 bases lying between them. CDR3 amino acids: CASRMGSSYEQYF. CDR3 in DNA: TGTGCCAGCAGGATGGGAAGCTCCTACGAGCAGTACTTC.

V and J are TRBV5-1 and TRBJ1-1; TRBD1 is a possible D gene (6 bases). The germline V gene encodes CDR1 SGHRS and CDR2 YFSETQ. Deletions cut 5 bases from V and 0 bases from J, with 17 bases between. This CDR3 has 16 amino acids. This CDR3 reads CASRPMTGPLNTEAFF. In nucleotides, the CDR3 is TGCGCCAGCAGACCTATGACAGGTCCGCTGAACACTGAAGCTTTCTTT.

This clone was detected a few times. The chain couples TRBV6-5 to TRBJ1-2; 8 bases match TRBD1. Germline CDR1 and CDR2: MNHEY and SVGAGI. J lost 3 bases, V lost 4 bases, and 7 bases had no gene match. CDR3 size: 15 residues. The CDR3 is CASSSGQGPHYGYTF. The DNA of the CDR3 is TGTGCCAGCAGTTCAGGACAGGGTCCGCACTATGGCTACACCTTC.

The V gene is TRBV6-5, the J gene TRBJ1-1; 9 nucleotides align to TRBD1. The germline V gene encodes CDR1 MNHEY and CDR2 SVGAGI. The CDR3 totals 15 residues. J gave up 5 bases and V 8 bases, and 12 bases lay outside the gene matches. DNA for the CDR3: TGTGCCAGCTTATCCTGGGGGACAGGGAGAACTGAAGCTTTCTTT. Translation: CASLSWGTGRTEAFF.

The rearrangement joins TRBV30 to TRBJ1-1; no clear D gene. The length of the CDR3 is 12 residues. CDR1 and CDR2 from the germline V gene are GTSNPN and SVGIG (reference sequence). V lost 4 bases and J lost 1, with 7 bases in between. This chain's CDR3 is CAWNDGNTEAFF. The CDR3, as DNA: TGTGCCTGGAACGACGGGAACACTGAAGCTTTCTTT. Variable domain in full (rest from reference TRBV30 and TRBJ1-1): SQTIHQWPATLVQPVGSPLSLECTVEGTSNPNLYWYRQAAGRGLQLLFYSVGIGQISSEVPQNLSASRPQDRQFILSSKKLLLSDSGFYLCAWNDGNTEAFFGQGTRLTVV.

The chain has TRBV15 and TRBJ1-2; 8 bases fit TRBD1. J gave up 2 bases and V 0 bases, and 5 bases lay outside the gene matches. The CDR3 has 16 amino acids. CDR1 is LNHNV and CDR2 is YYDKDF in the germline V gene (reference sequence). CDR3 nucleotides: TGTGCCACCAGCAGAGATCTCCAGGGGGCCAACTATGGCTACACCTTC. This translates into CATSRDLQGANYGYTF.

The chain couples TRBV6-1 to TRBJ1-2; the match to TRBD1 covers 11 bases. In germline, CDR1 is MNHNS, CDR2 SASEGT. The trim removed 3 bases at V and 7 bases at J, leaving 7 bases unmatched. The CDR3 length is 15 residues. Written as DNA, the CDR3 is TGTGCCAGCAGTGATTGGACAGGGGGCTTAGGTGGCTACACCTTC. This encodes CASSDWTGGLGGYTF.

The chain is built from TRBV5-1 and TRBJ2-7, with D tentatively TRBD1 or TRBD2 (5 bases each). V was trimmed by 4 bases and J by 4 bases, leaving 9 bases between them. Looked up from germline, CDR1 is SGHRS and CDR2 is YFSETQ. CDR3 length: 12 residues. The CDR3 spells CASSMGPYEQYF. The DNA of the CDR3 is TGCGCCAGCAGCATGGGACCTTACGAGCAGTACTTC.

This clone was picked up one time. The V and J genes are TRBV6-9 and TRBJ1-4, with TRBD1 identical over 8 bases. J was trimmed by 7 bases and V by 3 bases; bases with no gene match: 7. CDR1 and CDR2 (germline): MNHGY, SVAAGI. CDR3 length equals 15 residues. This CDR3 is CASSYGRTGSEKLFF. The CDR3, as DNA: TGTGCCAGCAGTTACGGGAGGACAGGGAGTGAAAAACTGTTTTTT.

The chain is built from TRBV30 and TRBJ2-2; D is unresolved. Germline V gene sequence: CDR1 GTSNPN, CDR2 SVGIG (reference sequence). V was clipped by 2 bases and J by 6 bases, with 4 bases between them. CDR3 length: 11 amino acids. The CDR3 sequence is CAWSRPGELFF. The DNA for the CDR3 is TGTGCCTGGAGTAGGCCCGGGGAGCTGTTTTTT.

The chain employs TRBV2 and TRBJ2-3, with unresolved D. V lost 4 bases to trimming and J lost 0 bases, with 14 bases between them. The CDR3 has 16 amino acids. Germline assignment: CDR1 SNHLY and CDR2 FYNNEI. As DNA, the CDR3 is TGTGCCAGCAGTGGGATAGTTTTCCCTAGCACAGATACGCAGTATTTT. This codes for CASSGIVFPSTDTQYF.